The T cell receptor (beta chain) under discussion was sequenced for a study of OX40 agonist ivuxolimab in advanced cancers. Findings and limits, study-wide: Some nonresponders likewise displayed low normalized T-cell clonal expansion. CD8+ T cells showed, on average, more clonal expansion than CD4+ cells. Determination of antigen specificity was not performed for the expanded peripheral T cells.

In the case of this clone: Its antigen is currently unknown.

Trimming at V came to 4 bases and at J to 0 bases, leaving 4 bases not matched to a gene. Germline values: CDR1 LNHDA, CDR2 SQIVND (reference sequence). The CDR3 covers 15 residues. Autoimmune disease history or systemic immunosuppression barred patients. Using immunoSEQ multiplex PCR, the repertoire was profiled, and TCRdb retains in-frame clones only, with some absent. In the table there are approximately 80,000 clones, around 90% of which are singletons. This clonotype originated in an adult with an advanced solid tumor such as melanoma, head and neck, liver or kidney cancer. This chain links TRBV19 with TRBJ2-7; 9 bases fit TRBD1. Sequences were derived from CD4+ or CD8+ T cells sorted from blood, sampled in a trial of the OX40 agonist ivuxolimab. The CDR3 coding sequence is TGTGCCAGTAGTAAAAAACAGGGGGCCTCCTACGAGCAGTACTTC. It is translated as CASSKKQGASYEQYF.